This T cell receptor beta chain was documented in a study of coeliac disease. Overall study results and limits: In active celiac disease, intraepithelial and lamina propria TRB and TRG repertoires were less clonal than controls.

Some clones are missing from TCRdb's copy, which holds only in-frame ones; the method was immunoSEQ multiplex PCR. The data contain more than 6,000 clones, approximately 64% of them singletons. A note on this clone: Its antigen is unknown.

The sample comprised lamina propria lymphocytes from the gut. The origin of this receptor is a young woman with active celiac disease.

The CDR3 DNA follows: TGTGCCAGCAGAGGTAGCGCCTCCTACGAGCAGTACTTC. Amino acid sequence: CASRGSASYEQYF. This chain uses TRBV6-1 with TRBJ2-7, with D perhaps matching TRBD2 (5 bases). This CDR3 has 13 amino acids. Trimming removed 6 bases from V and 0 bases from J, with 9 bases in between. Germline V lookup: CDR1 MNHNS, CDR2 SASEGT.